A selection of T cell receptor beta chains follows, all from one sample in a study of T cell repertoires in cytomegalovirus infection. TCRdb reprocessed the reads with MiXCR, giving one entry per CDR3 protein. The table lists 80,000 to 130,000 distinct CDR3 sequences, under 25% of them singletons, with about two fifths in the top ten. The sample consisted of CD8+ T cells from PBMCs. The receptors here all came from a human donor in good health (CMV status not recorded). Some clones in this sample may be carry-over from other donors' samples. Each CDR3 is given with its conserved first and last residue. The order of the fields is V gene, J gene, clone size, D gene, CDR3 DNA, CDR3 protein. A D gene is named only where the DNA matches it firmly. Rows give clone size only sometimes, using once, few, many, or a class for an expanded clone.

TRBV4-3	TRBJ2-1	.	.	TGCGCCAGCAGCCAAGATTCGGGGGCAGATGAGCAGTTCTTC	CASSQDSGADEQFF
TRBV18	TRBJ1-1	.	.	TGTGCCAGCTCAGAAAGGGACACTGAAGCTTTCTTT	CASSERDTEAFF
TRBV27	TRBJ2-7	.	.	TGTGCCAGCAGTTTACGCGGACAGAAATACGAGCAGTACTTC	CASSLRGQKYEQYF
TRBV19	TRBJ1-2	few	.	TGTGCCAGTAGTCCTATGACAGCTAACTATGGCTACACCTTC	CASSPMTANYGYTF
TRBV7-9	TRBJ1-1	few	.	TGTGCCAGCAGCTCGGACACGAGGGAGGCTTTCTTT	CASSSDTREAFF
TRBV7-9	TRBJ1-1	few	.	TGTGCCAGCAGCTTTGCAGGCGGCACTGAAGCTTTCTTT	CASSFAGGTEAFF
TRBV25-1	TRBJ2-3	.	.	TGTGCCAGCAGTGAGGAGCAGAGCACAGATACGCAGTATTTT	CASSEEQSTDTQYF
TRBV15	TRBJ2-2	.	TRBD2	TGTGCCACCAGCAGAGATCGGGGGAGGGCCACCGGGGAGCTGTTTTTT	CATSRDRGRATGELFF
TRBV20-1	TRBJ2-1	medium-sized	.	TGCAGTGCTAGAGATCTGTACAATGAGCAGTTCTTC	CSARDLYNEQFF
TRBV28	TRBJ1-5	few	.	TGTGCCAGCAACAGGAGAGATAATAGCAATCAGCCCCAGCATTTT	CASNRRDNSNQPQHF
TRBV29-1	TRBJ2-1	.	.	TGCAGCGTTGTCCCCCAGACGCAAGGGGCCTACAATGAGCAGTTCTTC	CSVVPQTQGAYNEQFF
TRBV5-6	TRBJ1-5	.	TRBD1	TGTGCCAGCAGCTTTGGACAGGGAGGGGAGTATCAGCCCCAGCATTTT	CASSFGQGGEYQPQHF
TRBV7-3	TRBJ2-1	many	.	TGTGCCAGCAGCTTAATGGGGAGCTCCTACAATGAGCAGTTCTTC	CASSLMGSSYNEQFF
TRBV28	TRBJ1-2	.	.	TGTGCCAGCAGTTTAATAGTGGGGTGGGACTATGGCTACACCTTC	CASSLIVGWDYGYTF
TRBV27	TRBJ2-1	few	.	TGTGCCAGCAGTTTAAGGCCGGGGAATGAGCAGTTCTTC	CASSLRPGNEQFF
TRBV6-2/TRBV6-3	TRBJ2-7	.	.	TGTGCCAGCAGCTACCAGGGTTACAACGAGCAGTACTTC	CASSYQGYNEQYF
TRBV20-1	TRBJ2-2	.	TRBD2	TGCAGTGCTTTCTCAACTAGCGGGGGAAACACCGGGGAGCTGTTTTTT	CSAFSTSGGNTGELFF
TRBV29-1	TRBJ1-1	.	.	TGCAGCGTCCACCAAAGAGGGAGAGGCCCTGAAGCTTTCTTT	CSVHQRGRGPEAFF